A single sample is the source of the 4 T cell receptor beta chains below, sequenced in a study of cytomegalovirus exposure and HLA in healthy donors. 13 Jbeta primers and 60 Vbeta primers were used for the PCR. Some clones are missing from TCRdb's copy, which holds only in-frame ones; the method was immunoSEQ multiplex PCR. The sample comprises about 210,000 clones, 82% of which are singletons, and 4.5% to 7% rests with the top ten. Sequencing was done on a sample of PBMCs. The receptors shown here come from a man aged 35-49 years in good health and CMV-seropositive.

The rearrangement links TRBV4-2 to TRBJ2-1, with a tentative D call TRBD1 (5 bases). The ends were cut back, 0 bases at V and 3 bases at J, with 15 bases in the middle. CDR3 length: 17 residues. Germline assignment: CDR1 LGHNA and CDR2 YNFKEQ. The CDR3 nucleotides are TGTGCCAGCAGCCAAGAAGGTCGACAGACCCTCTACAATGAGCAGTTCTTC. It translates to CASSQEGRQTLYNEQFF.

Only a few counts were recorded for this clone. V and J are TRBV18 and TRBJ1-3; D is unclear. V lost 3 bases and J 4 bases, leaving 13 bases between the germline ends. Germline CDR1 and CDR2: KGHSH and LQKENI. This CDR3 is 15 amino acids long. This CDR3 is CASSPRGTVGNTIYF. The CDR3 nucleotides are TGTGCCAGCTCACCCCGGGGAACGGTCGGAAACACCATATATTTT.

V gene TRBV7-2 combines with J gene TRBJ2-3; 10 bases line up with TRBD2. Unmatched junction bases numbered 11, after V lost 5 bases and J lost 3 bases. CDR1 is SGHTA and CDR2 is FQGNSA in the germline V gene. There are 17 residues in the CDR3. The CDR3: CASSPMTSGSGTDTQYF. The CDR3, as DNA: TGTGCCAGCAGCCCGATGACTAGCGGGTCAGGAACAGATACGCAGTATTTT.

The chain recombines TRBV7-6 with TRBJ1-1; D remains ambiguous. V was shortened by 2 bases and J by 1 base, with 5 bases between the two germline ends. In germline, CDR1 is SGHVS, CDR2 FNYEAQ. The CDR3 has 13 amino acids. The CDR3, as DNA: TGTGCCAGCAGCTTACAGGAGAACACTGAAGCTTTCTTT. Its protein product is CASSLQENTEAFF.